These 25 T cell receptor beta chains were sequenced from one sample in a study of regulatory T cells in long-lasting Graves disease. Time point denoted: newly diagnosed GD, antithyroid drugs for less than 3 months. Scientists built the TCR library using RNA that was extracted from PBMCs. Arm-PCR of CDR3 regions with iRepertoire HTBI primers generated TCR beta libraries. TCRdb recomputed calls from the multiplex PCR reads with MiXCR, one row per CDR3 protein. The profile shows around 480,000 distinct CDR3 sequences, about 16% of them singletons. These records were also assigned to another study, of T cells in Graves' hyperthyroidism and ophthalmopathy.

The sequenced sample was peripheral blood mononuclear cells (PBMCs), obtained at new diagnosis, from a patient treated with antithyroid drugs. The source is a woman between 40 and 65 years old with Graves disease.

This clonotype was seen a few times. The chain employs TRBV2 and TRBJ2-5; 12 nucleotides align to TRBD2. Germline V gives CDR1 SNHLY, CDR2 FYNNEI. CDR3 size: 15 residues. V shed 2 bases, J shed 4 bases, and the junction held 2 bases outside the gene matches. DNA for the CDR3: TGTGCCAGCAGTGAAAGACTAGCGGGGGTAGAGACCCAGTACTTC. This gives the protein CASSERLAGVETQYF. Filled out from reference TRBV2 and TRBJ2-5, the complete variable domain reads EPEVTQTPSHQVTQMGQEVILRCVPISNHLYFYWYRQILGQKVEFLVSFYNNEISEKSEIFDDQFSVERPDGSNFTLKIRSTKLEDSAMYFCASSERLAGVETQYFGPGTRLLVL.

The chain is built from TRBV30 and TRBJ2-5; 10 bases line up with TRBD2. V lost 3 bases, J lost 5 bases, and 9 bases stayed unmatched. The CDR3 consists of 15 residues. In germline, CDR1 is GTSNPN, CDR2 SVGIG (reference sequence). Here the CDR3 reads CAWRPAGGHRETQYF. The CDR3 DNA is TGTGCCTGGAGACCAGCGGGGGGGCATCGGGAGACCCAGTACTTC.

There are many counts of this clonotype. This chain links TRBV12-3 or TRBV12-4 with TRBJ1-1, with a weak D call TRBD1 (5 bases). Trimming shortened V by 8 bases and J by 5 bases, and 15 bases separated the two germline ends. This CDR3 comprises 13 residues. Written as DNA, the CDR3 is TGTGCCAGCCGGGTTTCGGGGGGGACTGAAGCTTTCTTT. Encoded protein: CASRVSGGTEAFF.

This chain uses TRBV25-1 with TRBJ1-3; 8 bases agree with TRBD1. V lost 4 bases, J lost 4 bases, and 6 bases stayed unmatched. The CDR3 spans 15 residues. Germline CDR1 and CDR2: MGHDK and SYGVNS. CDR3 amino acids: CASSGRTGKGNTIYF. DNA for the CDR3: TGTGCCAGCAGTGGTAGGACAGGGAAAGGAAACACCATATATTTT.

The CDR3 protein is CASTDRGVGAFF. CDR3 in DNA: TGCGCCAGTACCGACAGGGGTGTAGGAGCTTTCTTT. This chain uses TRBV10-1 with TRBJ1-1, with 8 nucleotides matching TRBD1. This CDR3 region has 12 residues. V gave up 9 bases and J gave up 10 bases; unmatched junction bases: 10. In germline, CDR1 is WNHNN, CDR2 SYGVQD (reference sequence).

This clonotype came up many times. The gene calls are TRBV10-3 and TRBJ2-1; D remains unclear. CDR1 ENHRY and CDR2 SYGVKD come from the germline V gene. The V and J ends lost 8 bases and 0 bases respectively, with 8 bases between them. The CDR3 spans 13 residues. The CDR3 loop reads CAIGPSSYNEQFF. The CDR3 DNA reads TGTGCCATCGGCCCTAGCTCCTACAATGAGCAGTTCTTC.

This clonotype has more than one count but fewer than ten. V is TRBV7-3 and J is TRBJ2-1; 8 nucleotides agree with TRBD2. Germline V gene sequence: CDR1 SGHTA, CDR2 FQGTGA. This CDR3 is 15 amino acids long. With 3 bases clipped from V and 7 bases from J, the junction kept 8 bases outside the gene matches. The DNA for the CDR3 is TGTGCCAGCAGCTTTACTAGCGGAAGCTGGAATGAGCAGTTCTTC. It specifies CASSFTSGSWNEQFF.

This clonotype was seen a handful of times. The chain combines TRBV7-2 with TRBJ2-7, with unresolved D. The CDR3 has 13 amino acids. CDR1 SGHTA and CDR2 FQGNSA come from the germline V gene. V shed 5 bases and J shed 3 bases, with 11 bases lying between them. This CDR3 reads CASSGTVFYEQYF. In DNA form, the CDR3 reads TGTGCCAGCAGCGGAACAGTATTCTACGAGCAGTACTTC.

J is TRBJ2-5 and V is TRBV14, with TRBD2 as a possible D gene (6 bases). Germline values: CDR1 SGHDN, CDR2 FVKESK. The CDR3 has 16 residues. The V and J ends lost 4 bases and 4 bases respectively, with 19 bases between them. The CDR3 is CASSRTPWRGLETQYF. CDR3 nucleotides: TGTGCCAGCAGCCGGACCCCCTGGAGGGGATTAGAGACCCAGTACTTC. The entire variable domain, with the rest obtained from reference TRBV14 and TRBJ2-5, is as follows: EAGVTQFPSHSVIEKGQTVTLRCDPISGHDNLYWYRRVMGKEIKFLLHFVKESKQDESGMPNNRFLAERTGGTYSTLKVQPAELEDSGVYFCASSRTPWRGLETQYFGPGTRLLVL.

This clonotype was seen repeatedly, ten times or more. V gene TRBV12-3 or TRBV12-4 combines with J gene TRBJ2-1; D tentatively reads TRBD1 or TRBD2 (5 bases each). The CDR3 covers 14 residues. V was shortened by 10 bases and J by 4 bases, with 17 bases between the two germline ends. The DNA for the CDR3 is TGTGCCACGGGGCGTTCGGGAACTTACAATGAGCAGTTCTTC. Translation: CATGRSGTYNEQFF.

The chain recombines TRBV7-4 with TRBJ2-7, with TRBD1 as a possible D gene (6 bases). CDR1 SGHVT and CDR2 SQSDAQ come from the germline V gene. The CDR3 consists of 15 residues. The germline V and J ends were trimmed by 8 bases and 2 bases, with 19 bases remaining between them. CDR3 residues: CASPGTKSGPYEQYF. CDR3 nucleotide sequence: TGTGCCAGCCCTGGGACAAAAAGTGGCCCCTACGAGCAGTACTTC.

This clonotype was recorded at least ten times. Mismatch with germline at one junction end may stem from a read error. CDR3 DNA: TGTGCCAGCAGTTTAGGCCAGGGGGTCGGGGAGCTGTTTTTT. As protein: CASSLGQGVGELFF. The chain has TRBV5-1 and TRBJ2-2; TRBD1 matches 7 bases. CDR1 and CDR2 (germline): SGHRS, YFSETQ. The CDR3 consists of 14 residues.

The sample holds many counts of this clonotype. The chain carries TRBV24-1 and TRBJ1-1; 9 positions match TRBD1. Per the germline V gene, CDR1 is KGHDR and CDR2 is SFDVKD. The junction had 11 bases not matched to a gene; V was cut back by 4 bases and J by 0 bases. This CDR3 is built from 18 residues. CDR3 residues: CATSDFTGGTLMNTEAFF. The CDR3 DNA is TGTGCCACCAGTGACTTTACAGGGGGCACACTCATGAACACTGAAGCTTTCTTT.

This chain connects TRBV19 to TRBJ1-1; TRBD1 matches at 9 bases. The CDR3 covers 13 residues. Germline V lookup: CDR1 LNHDA, CDR2 SQIVND (reference sequence). Losses at the gene ends were 5 bases for V and 11 bases for J; bases not matched to a gene: 9. The CDR3 spells CASSYGTGKVAFF. The DNA of the CDR3 is TGTGCCAGTAGTTATGGGACAGGGAAGGTTGCTTTCTTT.

This clonotype has at least ten counts. The chain recombines TRBV5-1 with TRBJ1-2, with D possibly matching TRBD1 (6 bases). The CDR3 consists of 13 residues. Trimming cost V 4 bases and J 4 bases, with 11 bases left between them. The germline V gene encodes CDR1 SGHRS and CDR2 YFSETQ. CDR3 in amino acids: CASSNRDAYGYTF. The CDR3 DNA sequence: TGCGCCAGCAGCAACAGGGACGCCTATGGCTACACCTTC.

This clonotype has a handful of counts. The V and J genes are TRBV5-4 and TRBJ2-1; 9 bases align to TRBD1. Germline V gene data show CDR1 as SGHNT and CDR2 as YYREEE (reference sequence). Unmatched junction bases numbered 2, after V lost 2 bases and J lost 5 bases. The CDR3 has 14 amino acids. The CDR3 bases are TGTGCCAGCAGCTTACAGGGGGCCCACAATGAGCAGTTCTTC. It translates to CASSLQGAHNEQFF.

This clonotype was counted between two and nine times. The chain combines TRBV28 with TRBJ1-1; no definite D call. Trimming cost V 8 bases and J 6 bases, with 16 bases left between them. The CDR3 length is 13 residues. Germline V gene sequence: CDR1 MDHEN, CDR2 SYDVKM. This chain's CDR3 is CASAPGRMAEAFF. The CDR3 DNA is TGTGCCAGCGCCCCCGGTAGAATGGCTGAAGCTTTCTTT.

This chain links TRBV18 with TRBJ1-4, with no clear D. Germline V gene data show CDR1 as KGHSH and CDR2 as LQKENI. V lost 1 base and J lost 6, with 12 bases in between. The CDR3 is 15 residues long. For the CDR3, the DNA is TGTGCCAGCTCACCACAGGTGGGTGTGGATGAAAAACTGTTTTTT. It translates to CASSPQVGVDEKLFF. Supplemented by reference TRBV18 and TRBJ1-4, the full variable domain reads NAGVMQNPRHLVRRRGQEARLRCSPMKGHSHVYWYRQLPEEGLKFMVYLQKENIIDESGMPKERFSAEFPKEGPSILRIQQVVRGDSAAYFCASSPQVGVDEKLFFGSGTQLSVL.

This clonotype was detected many times. The rearrangement joins TRBV6-1 to TRBJ1-2, with a possible D match to TRBD1 (6 bases). From germline, CDR1 is MNHNS and CDR2 SASEGT. The CDR3 contains 12 residues. The V and J ends lost 6 bases and 3 bases respectively, with 8 bases between them. For the CDR3, the DNA is TGTGCCAGCAGGTCAGGGGACTATGGCTACACCTTC. It codes for CASRSGDYGYTF.

The table lists this clonotype with a few counts. One end of the junction fails to match germline, which may point to a read error. The chain combines TRBV12-3 or TRBV12-4 with TRBJ2-1, with 8 bases matching TRBD1. There are 12 residues in the CDR3. CDR3: CASRPRSGGLVF. The CDR3 DNA sequence: TGTGCCAGCAGGCCACGCTCAGGGGGCTTGGTTTTC.

As for this clonotype: Compared with germline, one end of the junction differs, possibly owing to a read error. V and J are TRBV14 and TRBJ1-2; the D gene is possibly TRBD1 (6 bases). The germline V gene has CDR1 SGHDN and CDR2 FVKESK. The CDR3 runs 14 residues. The CDR3 spells CASSKDNRAYGYTF. CDR3 DNA sequence: TGTGCCAGCAGCAAAGACAACAGGGCGTATGGCTACACCTTC.

This clonotype appeared a few times. This chain links TRBV6-1 with TRBJ1-6, with TRBD1 matching over 7 bases. The length of the CDR3 is 16 residues. V shed 6 bases and J 10 bases; nucleotides not matched to a gene: 15. Germline V lookup: CDR1 MNHNS, CDR2 SASEGT. The CDR3 protein is CASSDRDSPRGSPLHF. The CDR3 DNA reads TGTGCCAGCAGCGACCGGGACAGTCCCCGGGGATCACCCCTCCACTTT.

The chain carries TRBV18 and TRBJ2-1; TRBD1 matches at 7 bases. Trimming took 6 bases from V and 5 from J; bases not matched to a gene: 10. The CDR3 loop spans 15 amino acids. CDR1 and CDR2 (germline): KGHSH, LQKENI. The CDR3 DNA sequence: TGTGCCAGCTCGCAAGCCCGGACAGGACACAATGAGCAGTTCTTC. This gives the protein CASSQARTGHNEQFF.

This clonotype was recorded many times. This rearrangement joins TRBV27 to TRBJ2-7; 8 bases are a match to TRBD1. This CDR3 is 15 amino acids long. Per the germline V gene, CDR1 is MNHEY and CDR2 is SMNVEV (reference sequence). Trimming took 6 bases from V and 3 from J; bases not matched to a gene: 10. The CDR3, as DNA: TGTGCCAGCAGCTTGGCCGGGACAGGCGGCTACGAGCAGTACTTC. This gives the protein CASSLAGTGGYEQYF.

A remark on this clonotype: This sequence is one base from a far larger clone and is likely a read error. This rearrangement joins TRBV11-2 to TRBJ2-7, with D possibly called TRBD1 or TRBD2 (5 bases each). The CDR3 is 17 amino acids. CDR1 is SGHAT, CDR2 FQNNGV, per germline. V dropped 8 bases and J dropped 6 bases, with 29 bases sitting between them. The CDR3 spells CASGEALQWGIVGEQYF. The CDR3 DNA is TGTGCCAGCGGTGAAGCGCTTCAATGGGGGATAGTAGGCGAGCAGTACTTC. Based on the CDR3 plus reference TRBV11-2 and TRBJ2-7, the full variable domain is EAGVAQSPRYKIIEKRQSVAFWCNPISGHATLYWYQQILGQGPKLLIQFQNNGVVDDSQLPKDRFSAERLKGVDSTLKIQPAKLEDSAVYLCASGEALQWGIVGEQYFGPGTRLTVT.